This T cell receptor (beta chain) stems from a study of tissue T cells after allogeneic stem cell transplantation. General study findings and limits: This small cohort was clinically heterogeneous, and sampling depth was a limitation. Only a limited share of tissue TCRs appeared in blood or spleen. Across patients, clones rarely overlapped, yet motif clusters were shared tissue-specifically.

Method: immunoSEQ multiplex PCR; TCRdb's copy keeps in-frame clones and lacks some. The data contain approximately 45,000 clones, 73% of them singletons. In the case of this clone: Its target is unknown. These gene names are mouse names. The read stops 1 residue short of the end of the CDR3; the missing end is completed from the germline J gene.

V was pared by 0 bases and J by 1 base, with 11 bases between. This CDR3 contains 16 residues. Germline V lookup: CDR1 NNHNN, CDR2 SYGAGS (reference sequence). The material sequenced was sorted cells pooled from one or two spleens. This chain uses TRBV13-2 with TRBJ2-1; D may match TRBD1 or TRBD2 (7 bases each). The source of this sequence is a pool of C57BL/6 mice in good health. The CDR3 sequence is CASGDAGGGNYAEQFF. The CDR3 DNA, read in part, is TGTGCCAGCGGTGATGCAGGGGGGGGGAACTATGCTGAGCAGTTC.